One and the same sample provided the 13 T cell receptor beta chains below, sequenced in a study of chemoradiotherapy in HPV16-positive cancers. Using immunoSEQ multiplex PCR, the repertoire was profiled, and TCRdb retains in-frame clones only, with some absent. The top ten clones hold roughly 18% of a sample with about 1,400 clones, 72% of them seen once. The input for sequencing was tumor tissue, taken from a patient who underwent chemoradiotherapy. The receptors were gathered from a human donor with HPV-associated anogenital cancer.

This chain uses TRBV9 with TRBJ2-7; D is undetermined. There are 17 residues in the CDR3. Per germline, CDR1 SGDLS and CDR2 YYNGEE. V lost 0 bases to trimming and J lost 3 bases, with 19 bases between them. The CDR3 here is CASSVATLGGKGYEQYF. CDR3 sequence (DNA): TGTGCCAGCAGCGTAGCTACTTTGGGTGGAAAGGGCTACGAGCAGTACTTC.

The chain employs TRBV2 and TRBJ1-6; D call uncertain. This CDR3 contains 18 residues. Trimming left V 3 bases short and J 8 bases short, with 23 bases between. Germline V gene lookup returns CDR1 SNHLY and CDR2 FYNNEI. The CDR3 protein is CASSDWVLHSPGDSPLHF. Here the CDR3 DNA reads TGTGCCAGCAGTGATTGGGTTTTACATTCCCCCGGTGATTCACCCCTCCACTTT.

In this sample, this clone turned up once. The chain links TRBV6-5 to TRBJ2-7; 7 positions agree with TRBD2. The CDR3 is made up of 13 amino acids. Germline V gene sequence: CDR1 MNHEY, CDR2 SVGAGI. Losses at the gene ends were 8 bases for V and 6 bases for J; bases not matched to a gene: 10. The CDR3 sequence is CASEEGASGEQYF. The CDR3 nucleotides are TGTGCCAGCGAGGAAGGGGCTAGCGGCGAGCAGTACTTC.

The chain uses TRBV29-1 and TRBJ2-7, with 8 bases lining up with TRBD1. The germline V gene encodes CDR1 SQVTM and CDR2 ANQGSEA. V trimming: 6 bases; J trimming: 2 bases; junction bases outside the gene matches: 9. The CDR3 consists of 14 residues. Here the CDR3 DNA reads TGCAGCGTCGCGGACAGGGCTCCAACCTACGAGCAGTACTTC. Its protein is CSVADRAPTYEQYF.

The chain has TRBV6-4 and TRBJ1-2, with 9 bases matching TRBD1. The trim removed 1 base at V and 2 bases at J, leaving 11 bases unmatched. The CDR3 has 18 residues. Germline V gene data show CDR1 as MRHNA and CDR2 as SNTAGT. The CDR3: CASSDLRDRVTLNYGYTF. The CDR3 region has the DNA TGTGCCAGCAGTGACTTAAGGGACAGGGTGACATTAAACTATGGCTACACCTTC.

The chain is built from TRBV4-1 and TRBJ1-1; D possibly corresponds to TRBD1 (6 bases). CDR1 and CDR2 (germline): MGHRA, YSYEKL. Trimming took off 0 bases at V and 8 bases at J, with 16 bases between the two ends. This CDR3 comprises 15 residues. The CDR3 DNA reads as TGCGCCAGCAGCCAAGAAGGGGGACCTCAGGCGGAAGCTTTCTTT. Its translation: CASSQEGGPQAEAFF.

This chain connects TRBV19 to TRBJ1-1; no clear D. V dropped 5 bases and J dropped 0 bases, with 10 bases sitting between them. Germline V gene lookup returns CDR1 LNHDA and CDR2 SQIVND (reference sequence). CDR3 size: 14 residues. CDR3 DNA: TGTGCCAGTAGTTTTGGGATAGTGAACACTGAAGCTTTCTTT. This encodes CASSFGIVNTEAFF.

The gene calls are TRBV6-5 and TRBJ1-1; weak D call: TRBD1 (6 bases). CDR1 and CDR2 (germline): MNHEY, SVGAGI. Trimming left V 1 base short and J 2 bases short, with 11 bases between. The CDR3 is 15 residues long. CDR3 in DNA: TGTGCCAGCAGTTACTTGCCCGGGGGCAACACTGAAGCTTTCTTT. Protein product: CASSYLPGGNTEAFF.

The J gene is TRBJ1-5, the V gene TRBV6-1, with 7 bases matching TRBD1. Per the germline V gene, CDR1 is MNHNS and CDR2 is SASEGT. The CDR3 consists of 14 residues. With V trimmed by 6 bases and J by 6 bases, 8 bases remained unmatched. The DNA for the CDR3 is TGTGCCAGCAGAGACAGGGATACGGGTCAGCCCCAGCATTTT. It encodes CASRDRDTGQPQHF.

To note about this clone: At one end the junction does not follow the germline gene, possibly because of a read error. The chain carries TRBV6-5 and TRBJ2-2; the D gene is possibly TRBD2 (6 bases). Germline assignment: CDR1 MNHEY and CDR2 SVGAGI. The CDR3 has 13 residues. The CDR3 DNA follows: TGTGCCAGCAGCCGGGGGAACACCGGGGAGCTGTCTTTT. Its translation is CASSRGNTGELSF.

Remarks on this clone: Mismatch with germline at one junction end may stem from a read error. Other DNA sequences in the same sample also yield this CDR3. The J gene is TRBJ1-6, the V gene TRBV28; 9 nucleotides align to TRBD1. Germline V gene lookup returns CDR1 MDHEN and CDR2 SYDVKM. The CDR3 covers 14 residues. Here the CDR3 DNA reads TGTGCCAGTAGTTTCGGGACAGGGACTGCACCCCTCCACTTT. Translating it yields CASSFGTGTAPLHF.

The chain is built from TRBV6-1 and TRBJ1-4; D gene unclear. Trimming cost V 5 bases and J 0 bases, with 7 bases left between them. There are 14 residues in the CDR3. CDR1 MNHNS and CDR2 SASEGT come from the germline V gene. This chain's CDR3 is CASSLSSTNEKLFF. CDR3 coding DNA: TGTGCCAGCAGTCTGAGCTCAACTAATGAAAAACTGTTTTTT.

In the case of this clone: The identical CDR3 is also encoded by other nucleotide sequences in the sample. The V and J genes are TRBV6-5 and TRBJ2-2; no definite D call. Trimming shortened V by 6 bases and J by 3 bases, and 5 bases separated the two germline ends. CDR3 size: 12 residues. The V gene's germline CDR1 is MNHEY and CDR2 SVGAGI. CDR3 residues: CASRTYTGELFF. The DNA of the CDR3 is TGTGCCAGCAGAACCTACACCGGGGAGCTGTTTTTT.